The clone carrying this TCR beta chain was counted a single time. At one of its ends the junction is not consistent with the germline gene, which may arise from a read error. Other nucleotide sequences from this sample produce the same CDR3. There are 13 residues in the CDR3. CDR1 and CDR2 from the germline V gene are ENHRY and SYGVKD. This entry comes from a study of blood T cell repertoires in COVID-19. Across the whole study: Specimens from acute and convalescent COVID-19 originated in the United States, Italy and Spain. From T cells, B-cell-depleted T cells, or PBMCs came the material, which was cDNA or gDNA.

How the authors handled the data: It was from reference gene primer amplification that nucleated cell counts were estimated. The assay was immunoSEQ multiplex PCR, and TCRdb's table has in-frame clones only and misses some. That table gives V, J and clone size, and the DNA gave D and trimming. The table has 100,000 to 150,000 clones, roughly 85% seen once. Seattle patients were enrolled while actively infected and followed longitudinally. Source material: peripheral blood. The V and J genes are TRBV10-3 and TRBJ2-7; the D is unclear. This receptor was taken from a woman of 80 years or more with COVID-19, enrolled during active disease. CDR3 in amino acids: CAISESHSYEQYF. In DNA, the CDR3 is TGCGCCATCAGTGAAAGCCATTCCTACGAGCAGTACTTC.